This T cell receptor (beta chain) was documented in a study of cytomegalovirus exposure and HLA in healthy donors. Whole-study results and caveats: When analyzed later, a missense DCLRE1C variant was found to be linked to TCR beta V- and J-gene trimming.

Turning to this clone: Antigen specificity is unknown.

V shed 5 bases and J 7 bases; nucleotides not matched to a gene: 2. The length of the CDR3 is 14 residues. CDR1 is MNHEY and CDR2 is SVGAGI in the germline V gene. Vbeta (60) and Jbeta (13) primers were used in the PCR. Profiled with immunoSEQ multiplex PCR; TCRdb holds only in-frame clones, not every one. The table lists 130,000 to 150,000 clones, around 78% of them singletons, with around 2.4% in the top ten. The source is a woman under 30 in good health and CMV-seropositive. The sequencing sample was made of PBMCs. V usage is TRBV6-5 and J usage is TRBJ1-6, with TRBD1 matching over 10 bases. The CDR3, as DNA: TGTGCCAGCAGTGAGGGACAGGGGAATTCACCCCTCCACTTT. Translated: CASSEGQGNSPLHF.